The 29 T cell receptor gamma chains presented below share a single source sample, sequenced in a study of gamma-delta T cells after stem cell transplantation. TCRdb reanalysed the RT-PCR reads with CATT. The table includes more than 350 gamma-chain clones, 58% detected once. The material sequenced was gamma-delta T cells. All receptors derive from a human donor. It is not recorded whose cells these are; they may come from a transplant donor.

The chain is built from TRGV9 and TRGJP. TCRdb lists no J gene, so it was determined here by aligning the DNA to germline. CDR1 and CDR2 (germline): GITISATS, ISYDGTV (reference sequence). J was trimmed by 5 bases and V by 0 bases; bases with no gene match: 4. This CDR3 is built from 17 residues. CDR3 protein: CALWEVHEELGKKIKVF. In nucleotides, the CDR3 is TGTGCCTTGTGGGAGGTGCACGAAGAGTTGGGCAAAAAAATCAAGGTATTT.

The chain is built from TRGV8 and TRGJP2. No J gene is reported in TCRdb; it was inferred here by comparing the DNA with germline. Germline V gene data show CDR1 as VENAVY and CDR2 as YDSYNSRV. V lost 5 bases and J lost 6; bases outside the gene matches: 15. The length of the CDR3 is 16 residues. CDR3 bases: TGTGCCACCTGGGCACGATCTGTGGCTCGTGATTGGATCAAGACGTTT. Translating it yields CATWARSVARDWIKTF.

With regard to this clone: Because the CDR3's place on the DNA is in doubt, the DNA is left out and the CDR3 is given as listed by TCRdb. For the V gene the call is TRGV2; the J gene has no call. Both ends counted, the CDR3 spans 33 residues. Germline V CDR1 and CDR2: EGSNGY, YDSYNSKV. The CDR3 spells CATWDGLWRGIRNSLAVEQHLLSQVSIGRIQHF.

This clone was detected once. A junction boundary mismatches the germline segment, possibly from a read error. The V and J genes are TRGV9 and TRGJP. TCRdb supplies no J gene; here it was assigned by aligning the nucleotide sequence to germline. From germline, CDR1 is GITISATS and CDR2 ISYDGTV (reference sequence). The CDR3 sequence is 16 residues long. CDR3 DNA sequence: TGTGCCTTGTGGGAGGAAACAAAGCTGGGCAAAAAAAGCAAGGTATTT. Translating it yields CALWEETKLGKKSKVF.

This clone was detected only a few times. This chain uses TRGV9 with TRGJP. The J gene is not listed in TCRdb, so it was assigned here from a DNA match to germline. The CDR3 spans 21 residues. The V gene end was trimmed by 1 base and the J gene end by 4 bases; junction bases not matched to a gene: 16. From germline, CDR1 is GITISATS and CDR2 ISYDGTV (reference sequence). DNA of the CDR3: TGTGCCTTGTGGGAGGTTGACACACCATCGAACCAAGAGTTGGGCAAAAAAATCAAGGTATTT. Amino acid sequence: CALWEVDTPSNQELGKKIKVF.

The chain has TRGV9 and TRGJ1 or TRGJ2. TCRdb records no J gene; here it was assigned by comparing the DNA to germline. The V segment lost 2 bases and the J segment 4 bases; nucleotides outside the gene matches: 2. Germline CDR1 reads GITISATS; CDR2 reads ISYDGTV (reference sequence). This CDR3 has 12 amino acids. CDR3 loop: CALWEGYYKKLF. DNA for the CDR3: TGTGCCTTGTGGGAGGGGTATTATAAGAAACTCTTT.

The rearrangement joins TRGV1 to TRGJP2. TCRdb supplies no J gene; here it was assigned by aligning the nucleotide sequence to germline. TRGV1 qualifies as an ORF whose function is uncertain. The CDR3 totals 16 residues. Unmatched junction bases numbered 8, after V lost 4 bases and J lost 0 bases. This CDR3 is CATWEKYYSSDWIKTF. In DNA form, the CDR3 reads TGTGCCACCTGGGAGAAGTATTATAGTAGTGATTGGATCAAGACGTTT.

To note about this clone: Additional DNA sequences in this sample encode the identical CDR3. CDR3: CATWDRNLGKKLF. The CDR3, as DNA: TGTGCCACCTGGGATAGGAATCTGGGAAAGAAACTCTTT. The rearrangement joins TRGV8 to TRGJ1 or TRGJ2. The J gene comes from matching the DNA to germline here; TCRdb lacks it. The germline V gene has CDR1 VENAVY and CDR2 YDSYNSRV. This CDR3 contains 13 residues. Germline trimming cut 0 bases from V and 10 bases from J; bases unmatched to any gene: 9.

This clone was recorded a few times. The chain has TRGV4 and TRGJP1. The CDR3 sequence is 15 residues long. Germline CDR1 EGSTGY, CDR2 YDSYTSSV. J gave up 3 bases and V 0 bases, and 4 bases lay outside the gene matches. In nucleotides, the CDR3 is TGTGCCACCTGGGATGGGCAGTCCACTGGTTGGTTCAAGATATTT. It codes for CATWDGQSTGWFKIF.

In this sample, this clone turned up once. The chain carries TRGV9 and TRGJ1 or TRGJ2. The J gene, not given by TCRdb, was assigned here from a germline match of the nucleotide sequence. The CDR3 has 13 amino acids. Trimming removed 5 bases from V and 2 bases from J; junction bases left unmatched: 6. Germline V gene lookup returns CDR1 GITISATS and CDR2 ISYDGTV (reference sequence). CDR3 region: CALWGADYYKKLF. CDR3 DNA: TGTGCCTTGTGGGGGGCCGATTATTATAAGAAACTCTTT.

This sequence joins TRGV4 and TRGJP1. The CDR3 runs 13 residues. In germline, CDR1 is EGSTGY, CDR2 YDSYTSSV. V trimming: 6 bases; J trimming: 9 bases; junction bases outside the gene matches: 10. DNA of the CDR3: TGTGCCACCTGGCCCCTTCACCGTTGGTTCAAGATATTT. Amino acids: CATWPLHRWFKIF.

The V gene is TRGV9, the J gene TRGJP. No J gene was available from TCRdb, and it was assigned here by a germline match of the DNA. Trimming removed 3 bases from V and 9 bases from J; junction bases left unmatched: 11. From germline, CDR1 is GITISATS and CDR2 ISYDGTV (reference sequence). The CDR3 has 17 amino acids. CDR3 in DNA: TGTGCCTTGTGGGAGACCCCGACTGGGTTGGGCAAAAAAATCAAGGTATTT. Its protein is CALWETPTGLGKKIKVF.

The CDR3 sequence is CATWEAGWFKIF. In DNA form, the CDR3 reads TGTGCCACCTGGGAGGCTGGTTGGTTCAAGATATTT. J is TRGJP1 and V is TRGV8. The CDR3 contains 12 residues. V lost 4 bases and J lost 6; bases outside the gene matches: 2. CDR1 is VENAVY and CDR2 is YDSYNSRV in the germline V gene.

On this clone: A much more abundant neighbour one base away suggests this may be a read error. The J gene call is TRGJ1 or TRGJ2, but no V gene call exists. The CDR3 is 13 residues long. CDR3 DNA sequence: TGTGCCACCTGGGAGACTTCTTATTATAAGAAAATCTTT. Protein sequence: CATWETSYYKKIF.

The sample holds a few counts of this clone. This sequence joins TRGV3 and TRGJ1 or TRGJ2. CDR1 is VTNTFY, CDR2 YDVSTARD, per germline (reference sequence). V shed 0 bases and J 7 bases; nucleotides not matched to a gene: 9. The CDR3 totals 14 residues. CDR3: CATWDRRPGYKKLF. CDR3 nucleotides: TGTGCCACCTGGGACAGGCGCCCGGGATATAAGAAACTCTTT.

The CDR3 DNA follows: TGTGCCACCTGGGATAGATATCTGGAAAAGAAACTCTTT. Its translation: CATWDRYLEKKLF. The chain links TRGV8 to TRGJ1 or TRGJ2. No J segment appears in TCRdb, so it was assigned here by matching the sequence to germline. The V segment lost 1 base and the J segment 10 bases; nucleotides outside the gene matches: 10. The CDR3 loop spans 13 amino acids. In germline, CDR1 is VENAVY, CDR2 YDSYNSRV.

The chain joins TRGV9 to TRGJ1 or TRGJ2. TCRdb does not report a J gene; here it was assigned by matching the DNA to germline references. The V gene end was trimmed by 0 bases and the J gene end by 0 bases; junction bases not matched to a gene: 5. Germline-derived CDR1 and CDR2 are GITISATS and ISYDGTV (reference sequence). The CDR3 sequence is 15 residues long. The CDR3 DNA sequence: TGTGCCTTGTGGGAGGTGACACCGAATTATTATAAGAAACTCTTT. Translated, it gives CALWEVTPNYYKKLF.

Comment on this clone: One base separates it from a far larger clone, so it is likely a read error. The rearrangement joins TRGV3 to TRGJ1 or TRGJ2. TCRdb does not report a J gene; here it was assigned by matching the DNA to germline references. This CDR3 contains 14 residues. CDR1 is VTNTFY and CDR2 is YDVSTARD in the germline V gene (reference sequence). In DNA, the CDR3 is TGTGCCACCCGGGACAGGCTAGGGGGGTATAAGAAACTCTTT. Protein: CATRDRLGGYKKLF.

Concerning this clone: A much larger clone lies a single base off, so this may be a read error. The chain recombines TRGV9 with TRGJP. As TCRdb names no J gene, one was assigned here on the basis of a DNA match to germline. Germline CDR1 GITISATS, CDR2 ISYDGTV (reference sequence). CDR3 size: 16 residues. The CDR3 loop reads CALWEVQKLGKKIKVF. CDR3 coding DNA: TGTGCCTTGTGGGAGGTGCAAAAGTTGGGCAAAAAAATCAAGGTATTT.

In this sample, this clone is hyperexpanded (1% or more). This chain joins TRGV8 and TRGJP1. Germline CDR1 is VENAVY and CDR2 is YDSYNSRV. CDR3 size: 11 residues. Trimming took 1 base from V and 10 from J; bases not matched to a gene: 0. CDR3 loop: CATWDSWFKIF. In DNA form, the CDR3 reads TGTGCCACCTGGGATAGTTGGTTCAAGATATTT.

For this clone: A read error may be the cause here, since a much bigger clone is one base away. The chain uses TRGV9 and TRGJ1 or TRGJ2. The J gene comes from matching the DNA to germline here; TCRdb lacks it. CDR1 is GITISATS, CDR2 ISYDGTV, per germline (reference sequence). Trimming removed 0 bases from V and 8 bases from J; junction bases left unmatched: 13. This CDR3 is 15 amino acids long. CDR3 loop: CALWEVLNYNNKKLF. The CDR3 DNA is TGTGCCTTGTGGGAGGTGTTAAATTATAATAATAAGAAACTCTTT.

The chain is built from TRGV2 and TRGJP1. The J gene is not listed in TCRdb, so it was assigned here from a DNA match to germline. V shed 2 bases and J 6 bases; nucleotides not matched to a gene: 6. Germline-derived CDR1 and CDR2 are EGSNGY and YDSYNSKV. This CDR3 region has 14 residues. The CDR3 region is CATWDEGAGWFKIF. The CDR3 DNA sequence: TGTGCCACCTGGGACGAAGGAGCTGGTTGGTTCAAGATATTT.

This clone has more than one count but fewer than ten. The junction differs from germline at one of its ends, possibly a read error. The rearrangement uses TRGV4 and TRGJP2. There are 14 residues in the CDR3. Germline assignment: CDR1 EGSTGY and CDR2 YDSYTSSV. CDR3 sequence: CATCDGLMPLIKTF. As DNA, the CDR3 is TGTGCCACCTGTGATGGGCTCATGCCCTTGATCAAGACGTTT.

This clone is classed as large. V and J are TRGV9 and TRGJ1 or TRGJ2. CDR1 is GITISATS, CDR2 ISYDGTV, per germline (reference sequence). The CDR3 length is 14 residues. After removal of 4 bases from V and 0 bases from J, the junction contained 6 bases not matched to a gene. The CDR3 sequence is CALWDPPNYYKKLF. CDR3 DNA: TGTGCCTTGTGGGACCCGCCGAATTATTATAAGAAACTCTTT.

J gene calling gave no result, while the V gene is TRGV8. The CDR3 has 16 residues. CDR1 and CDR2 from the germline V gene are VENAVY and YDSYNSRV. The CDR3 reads CATWARSVARDWVKTF. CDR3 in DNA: TGTGCCACCTGGGCACGATCTGTGGCTCGTGATTGGGTCAAGACATTT.

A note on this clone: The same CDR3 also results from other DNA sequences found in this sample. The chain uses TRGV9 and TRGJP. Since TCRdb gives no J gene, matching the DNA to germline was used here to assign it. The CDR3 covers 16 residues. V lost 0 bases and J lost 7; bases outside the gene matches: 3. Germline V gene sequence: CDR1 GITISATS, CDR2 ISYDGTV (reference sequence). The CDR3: CALWEVVELGKKIKVF. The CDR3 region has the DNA TGTGCCTTGTGGGAGGTGGTGGAGTTGGGCAAAAAAATCAAGGTATTT.

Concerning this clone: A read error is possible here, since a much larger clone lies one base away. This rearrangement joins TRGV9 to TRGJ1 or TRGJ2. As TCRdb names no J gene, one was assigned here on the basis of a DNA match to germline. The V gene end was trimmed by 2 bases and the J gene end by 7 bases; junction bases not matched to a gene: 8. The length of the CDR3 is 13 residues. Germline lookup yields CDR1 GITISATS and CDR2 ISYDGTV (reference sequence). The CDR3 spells CALWEGGEYKKLF. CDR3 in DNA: TGTGCCTTGTGGGAGGGAGGAGAATATAAGAAACTCTTT.

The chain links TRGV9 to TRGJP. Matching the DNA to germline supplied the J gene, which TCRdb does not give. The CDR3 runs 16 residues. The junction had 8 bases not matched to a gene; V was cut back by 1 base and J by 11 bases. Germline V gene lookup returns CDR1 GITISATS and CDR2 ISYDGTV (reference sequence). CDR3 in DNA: TGTGCCTTGTGGGAGGTAATAGGGGTGGGCAAAAAAATCAAGGTATTT. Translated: CALWEVIGVGKKIKVF.

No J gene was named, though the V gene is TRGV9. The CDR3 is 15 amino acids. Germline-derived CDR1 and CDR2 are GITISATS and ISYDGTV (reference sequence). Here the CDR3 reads CALWEVELGKKNKVF. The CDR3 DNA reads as TGTGCCTTGTGGGAGGTAGAGTTGGGCAAAAAAAACAAGGTCTTT.